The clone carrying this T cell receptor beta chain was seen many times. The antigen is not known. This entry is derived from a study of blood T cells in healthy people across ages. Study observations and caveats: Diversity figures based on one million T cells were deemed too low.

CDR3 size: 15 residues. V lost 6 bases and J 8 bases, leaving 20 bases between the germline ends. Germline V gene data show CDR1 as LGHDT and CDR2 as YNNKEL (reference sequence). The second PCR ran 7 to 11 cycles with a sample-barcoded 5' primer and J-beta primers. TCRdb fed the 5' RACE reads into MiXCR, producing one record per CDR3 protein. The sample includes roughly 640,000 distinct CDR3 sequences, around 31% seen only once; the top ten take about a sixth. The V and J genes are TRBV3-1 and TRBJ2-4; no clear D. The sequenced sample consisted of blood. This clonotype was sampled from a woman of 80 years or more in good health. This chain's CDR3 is CASSQNRAVTDIQYF. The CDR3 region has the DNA TGTGCCAGCAGTCAGAACCGGGCCGTCACGGACATTCAGTACTTC.